The 6 T cell receptor beta chains below come from one sample, sequenced in a study of CD8+ T cells in alopecia areata. Stated treatment: oral pan-JAK inhibitor, 5-10 mg twice daily. RNA was extracted and reverse transcribed into cDNA as the sequencing template. Profiled with immunoSEQ multiplex PCR; TCRdb holds only in-frame clones, not every one. Among about 250,000 clones listed, 60% were seen once. Specimen: CD4+ T cells sorted from blood, collected at roughly week 52, from a patient treated with tofacitinib. The receptors come from a human donor with alopecia areata.

V usage is TRBV5-6 and J usage is TRBJ2-2, with 7 positions matching TRBD1. In germline, CDR1 is SGHDT, CDR2 YYEEEE. The CDR3 is made up of 16 amino acids. V was pared by 4 bases and J by 5 bases, with 11 bases of the junction left unmatched. The CDR3 loop reads CASSPQTGQTTGELFF. The CDR3, as DNA: TGTGCCAGCAGCCCCCAAACGGGACAGACGACCGGGGAGCTGTTTTTT.

This clone was observed once. The chain is built from TRBV13 and TRBJ2-6, with D hard to call. V lost 6 bases and J 4 bases, leaving 7 bases between the germline ends. The CDR3 sequence is 13 residues long. Germline V gene lookup returns CDR1 PRHDT and CDR2 FYEKMQ (reference sequence). The CDR3 DNA reads as TGTGCCAGCAGGGGTTCCGGGGCCAACGTCCTGACTTTC. It encodes CASRGSGANVLTF.

The chain recombines TRBV19 with TRBJ1-1, with 7 bases fitting TRBD1. This CDR3 is built from 13 residues. The germline V gene encodes CDR1 LNHDA and CDR2 SQIVND (reference sequence). Germline trimming cut 6 bases from V and 4 bases from J; bases unmatched to any gene: 5. DNA of the CDR3: TGTGCCAGTAGACGACAGGGTCGCACTGAAGCTTTCTTT. Its protein is CASRRQGRTEAFF.

Note on this clone: This sequence may be a read error, since a much larger clone differs from it by one base. This chain connects TRBV6-5 to TRBJ1-1; D gene uncertain. The length of the CDR3 is 11 residues. Germline values: CDR1 MNHEY, CDR2 SVGAGI. V was pared by 4 bases and J by 3 bases, with 3 bases between. The CDR3 sequence is CASSWDTEAFF. The DNA for the CDR3 is TGTGCCAGCAGTTGGGACACTGAAGCTTTCTTT.

This clone has more than one count but fewer than ten. The V call is TRBV7-2, the J call TRBJ2-5; the D gene is possibly TRBD2 (5 bases). The germline V and J ends were trimmed by 3 bases and 2 bases, with 10 bases remaining between them. Per the germline V gene, CDR1 is SGHTA and CDR2 is FQGNSA. The CDR3 totals 14 residues. The CDR3 reads CASSFYEGQETQYF. CDR3 bases: TGTGCCAGCAGCTTCTATGAGGGACAAGAGACCCAGTACTTC.

The genes are TRBV18 and TRBJ2-1; 8 nucleotides align to TRBD1. Trimming removed 4 bases from V and 3 bases from J; junction bases left unmatched: 2. In germline, CDR1 is KGHSH, CDR2 LQKENI. This CDR3 has 14 amino acids. The CDR3 loop is CASSQGQGYNEQFF. DNA for the CDR3: TGTGCCAGCTCACAAGGACAGGGCTACAATGAGCAGTTCTTC.